This T cell receptor beta chain was sequenced during a study of blood T cell repertoires in COVID-19. With 1 base removed from V and 4 bases from J, the gap between germline ends came to 12 bases. The CDR3 has 15 amino acids. From germline, CDR1 is SGDLS and CDR2 YYNGEE. The repertoire was sequenced with immunoSEQ multiplex PCR; TCRdb's copy has only in-frame clones and lacks some. This repertoire shows approximately 270,000 clones, nearly 90% found once; its top ten account for around 3%. This rearrangement joins TRBV9 to TRBJ1-5; D possibly corresponds to TRBD1 (5 bases). Sequencing was done on a sample of peripheral blood. The clonotype originates from a man aged 18 to 30 with active or convalescent COVID-19. CDR3 sequence (DNA): TGTGCCAGCAGCGTATCCACAGGTGATAATCAGCCCCAGCATTTT. Translation gives CASSVSTGDNQPQHF.